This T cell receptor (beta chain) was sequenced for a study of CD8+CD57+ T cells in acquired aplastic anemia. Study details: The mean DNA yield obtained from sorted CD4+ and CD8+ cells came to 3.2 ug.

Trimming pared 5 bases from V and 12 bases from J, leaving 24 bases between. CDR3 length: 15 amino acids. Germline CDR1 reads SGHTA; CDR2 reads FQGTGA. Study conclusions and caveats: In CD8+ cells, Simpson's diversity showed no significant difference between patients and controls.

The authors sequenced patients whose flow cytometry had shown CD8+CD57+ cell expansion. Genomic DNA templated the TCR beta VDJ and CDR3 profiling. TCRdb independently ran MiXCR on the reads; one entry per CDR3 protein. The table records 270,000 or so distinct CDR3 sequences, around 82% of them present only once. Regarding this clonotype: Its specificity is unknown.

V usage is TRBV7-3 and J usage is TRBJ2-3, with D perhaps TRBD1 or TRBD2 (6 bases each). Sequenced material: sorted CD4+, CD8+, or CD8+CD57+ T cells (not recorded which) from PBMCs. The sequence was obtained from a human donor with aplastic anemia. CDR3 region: CASSLGGPWGETQYF. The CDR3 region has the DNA TGTGCCAGCAGCCTAGGGGGGCCTTGGGGAGAGACCCAGTATTTT. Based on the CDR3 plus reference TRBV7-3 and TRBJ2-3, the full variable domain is GAGVSQTPSNKVTEKGKYVELRCDPISGHTALYWYRQSLGQGPEFLIYFQGTGAADDSGLPNDRFFAVRPEGSVSTLKIQRTERGDSAVYLCASSLGGPWGETQYFGPGTRLTVL.